Listed below are T cell receptor beta chains from one sample, sequenced in a study of chronic HIV infection and antiretroviral therapy. MiXCR, applied by TCRdb to the 5' RACE reads, yields one record per CDR3 protein. The sample yields tens of thousands of distinct CDR3 sequences, 7.5% to 9% seen once. Sequencing input: peripheral blood. The receptors were sampled from an adult who had HIV and had not received antiretroviral therapy, or was an uninfected healthy control (not recorded which). The CDR3 runs from the conserved cysteine through the conserved F or W. D genes are given only for firm matches. Size tells how often a clone was seen (once, few, many) or the class of an expanded clone, and some rows leave it out.

J: TRBJ1-1; size: .; D: TRBD1; V: TRBV5-1; CDR3: CASSPDRVDTEAFF; DNA: TGCGCCAGCAGCCCGGACAGGGTAGACACTGAAGCTTTCTTT
J: TRBJ2-7; size: many; D: .; V: TRBV3-1; CDR3: CASSHGGESEQYF; DNA: TGTGCCAGCAGCCACGGAGGAGAGTCCGAGCAGTACTTC
J: TRBJ2-3; size: .; D: .; V: TRBV20-1; CDR3: CSATGDFTDTQYF; DNA: TGCAGTGCTACAGGGGACTTCACAGATACGCAGTATTTT
J: TRBJ2-5; size: few; D: .; V: TRBV7-8; CDR3: CASSLVAPQETQYF; DNA: TGTGCCAGCAGCTTAGTTGCCCCCCAAGAGACCCAGTACTTC
J: TRBJ2-7; size: .; D: .; V: TRBV28; CDR3: CASSSDTYEQYF; DNA: TGTGCCAGCAGTTCGGACACCTACGAGCAGTACTTC
J: TRBJ1-5; size: few; D: TRBD1; V: TRBV27; CDR3: CASSPTGGNQPQHF; DNA: TGTGCCAGCAGCCCCACAGGGGGCAATCAGCCCCAGCATTTT
J: TRBJ1-5; size: many; D: TRBD1; V: TRBV6-6; CDR3: CASSYPALDRGNQPQHF; DNA: TGTGCCAGCAGTTACCCGGCCCTGGACAGGGGCAATCAGCCCCAGCATTTT
J: TRBJ2-7; size: .; D: TRBD1; V: TRBV20-1; CDR3: CSARDWHGTVYYEQYF; DNA: TGCAGTGCTAGAGATTGGCACGGGACAGTGTACTACGAGCAGTACTTC
J: TRBJ2-1; size: many; D: .; V: TRBV12-3/TRBV12-4; CDR3: CASSLLSGVGGEQFF; DNA: TGTGCCAGCAGTTTACTCTCGGGAGTAGGGGGTGAGCAGTTCTTC
J: TRBJ1-1; size: many; D: .; V: TRBV5-1; CDR3: CASSAMTGDTEAFF; DNA: TGCGCCAGCAGCGCAATGACAGGTGACACTGAAGCTTTCTTT
J: TRBJ2-7; size: .; D: TRBD1; V: TRBV28; CDR3: CASSLWGQSDEQYF; DNA: TGTGCCAGCAGTTTATGGGGACAGAGCGACGAGCAGTACTTC
J: TRBJ2-3; size: many; D: .; V: TRBV12-3/TRBV12-4; CDR3: CASSLPIPHESTDTQYF; DNA: TGTGCCAGCAGTTTACCCATCCCACACGAAAGCACAGATACGCAGTATTTT
J: TRBJ1-2; size: .; D: TRBD1; V: TRBV7-9; CDR3: CASSSDRTGGNYGYTF; DNA: TGTGCCAGCAGCTCAGACCGGACAGGGGGCAACTATGGCTACACCTTC
J: TRBJ2-3; size: few; D: TRBD2; V: TRBV5-1; CDR3: CASSLSGGTDTQYF; DNA: TGCGCCAGCAGCTTAAGCGGGGGCACAGATACGCAGTATTTT
J: TRBJ2-7; size: .; D: .; V: TRBV5-1; CDR3: CASSGGEEGSYEQYF; DNA: TGCGCCAGCAGCGGAGGAGAGGAGGGATCGTACGAGCAGTACTTC
J: TRBJ1-5; size: few; D: .; V: TRBV28; CDR3: CASSFGSFSEWNQPQHF; DNA: TGTGCCAGCAGTTTCGGGTCATTCTCGGAATGGAATCAGCCCCAGCATTTT
J: TRBJ1-5; size: many; D: TRBD1; V: TRBV20-1; CDR3: CSTFPGTGDNQPQHF; DNA: TGCAGTACATTCCCCGGGACAGGGGACAATCAGCCCCAGCATTTT
J: TRBJ2-5; size: few; D: .; V: TRBV29-1; CDR3: CSVGVGGGQETQYF; DNA: TGCAGCGTTGGGGTAGGAGGGGGGCAAGAGACCCAGTACTTC
J: TRBJ2-1; size: many; D: .; V: TRBV28; CDR3: CASSTSNPSSYNEQFF; DNA: TGTGCCAGCAGTACCTCAAATCCTAGCTCCTACAATGAGCAGTTCTTC
J: TRBJ2-7; size: .; D: .; V: TRBV9; CDR3: CASSVAASYEQYF; DNA: TGTGCCAGCAGCGTAGCGGCCTCCTACGAGCAGTACTTC
J: TRBJ2-1; size: .; D: .; V: TRBV7-9; CDR3: CASIPPQGHRDNEQFF; DNA: TGTGCCAGCATCCCCCCACAGGGTCACCGTGACAATGAGCAGTTCTTC
J: TRBJ2-7; size: few; D: .; V: TRBV20-1; CDR3: CSAPYVRRGNYEQYF; DNA: TGCAGTGCTCCCTACGTAAGGAGGGGTAACTACGAGCAGTACTTC
J: TRBJ2-7; size: many; D: .; V: TRBV28; CDR3: CASSEGRVDEQYF; DNA: TGTGCCAGCAGCGAGGGAAGGGTTGACGAGCAGTACTTC
J: TRBJ2-1; size: few; D: TRBD2; V: TRBV4-1; CDR3: CASSQQPGLAGEQFF; DNA: TGCGCCAGCAGCCAACAACCGGGACTAGCCGGTGAGCAGTTCTTC
J: TRBJ2-4; size: few; D: .; V: TRBV7-2; CDR3: CASSFKSAGLAKNIQYF; DNA: TGTGCCAGCAGCTTCAAATCGGCGGGGCTAGCCAAAAACATTCAGTACTTC
J: TRBJ2-1; size: many; D: TRBD2; V: TRBV29-1; CDR3: CSVDTSASVENEQFF; DNA: TGCAGCGTTGATACTAGCGCTTCGGTCGAGAATGAGCAGTTCTTC
J: TRBJ1-1; size: .; D: .; V: TRBV6-1; CDR3: CASVVRDTEAFF; DNA: TGTGCCAGCGTTGTCCGGGACACTGAAGCTTTCTTT
J: TRBJ2-2; size: few; D: .; V: TRBV28; CDR3: CASSSQGGDKELFF; DNA: TGTGCCAGCAGTTCCCAGGGTGGGGATAAGGAGCTGTTTTTT
J: TRBJ2-7; size: many; D: .; V: TRBV15; CDR3: CATSTLPDSYEQYF; DNA: TGTGCCACCAGCACTCTGCCTGACTCCTACGAGCAGTACTTC
J: TRBJ1-3; size: .; D: .; V: TRBV10-3; CDR3: CAISDQASGNTIYF; DNA: TGTGCCATCAGTGACCAGGCATCTGGAAACACCATATATTTT
J: TRBJ1-1; size: .; D: .; V: TRBV29-1; CDR3: CSVEAGIMNTEAFF; DNA: TGCAGCGTTGAGGCAGGGATCATGAACACTGAAGCTTTCTTT
J: TRBJ2-7; size: .; D: .; V: TRBV28; CDR3: CASSTRPLGEQYF; DNA: TGTGCCAGCAGTACCCGCCCCTTGGGCGAGCAGTACTTC
J: TRBJ2-7; size: few; D: .; V: TRBV28; CDR3: CASSLGRPASIYEQYF; DNA: TGTGCCAGCAGTTTAGGACGACCCGCGAGTATCTACGAGCAGTACTTC
J: TRBJ2-3; size: many; D: .; V: TRBV20-1; CDR3: CSARAGLSTDTQYF; DNA: TGCAGTGCTAGGGCGGGACTCAGCACAGATACGCAGTATTTT
J: TRBJ2-5; size: many; D: .; V: TRBV7-6; CDR3: CASSFGEPAQYF; DNA: TGTGCCAGCAGCTTCGGAGAACCTGCCCAGTACTTC
J: TRBJ2-3; size: medium-sized; D: TRBD2; V: TRBV4-3; CDR3: CASSQAQLAGITDTQYF; DNA: TGCGCCAGCAGCCAAGCGCAACTAGCGGGGATCACAGATACGCAGTATTTT
J: TRBJ2-3; size: many; D: .; V: TRBV29-1; CDR3: CSGRGLADTQYF; DNA: TGCAGCGGACGGGGGTTAGCAGATACGCAGTATTTT
J: TRBJ1-1; size: few; D: .; V: TRBV20-1; CDR3: CSARESGDTEAFF; DNA: TGCAGTGCTAGGGAGTCAGGGGACACTGAAGCTTTCTTT
J: TRBJ2-3; size: many; D: .; V: TRBV7-2; CDR3: CASSLAASAASTDTQYF; DNA: TGTGCCAGCAGCTTAGCGGCTAGCGCGGCTAGCACAGATACGCAGTATTTT
J: TRBJ1-1; size: .; D: TRBD1; V: TRBV5-1; CDR3: CASSPLGTDLNTEAFF; DNA: TGCGCCAGCAGCCCATTGGGGACAGACTTGAACACTGAAGCTTTCTTT
J: TRBJ1-5; size: many; D: .; V: TRBV15; CDR3: CATSRGGAGQPQHF; DNA: TGTGCCACCAGCAGAGGGGGGGCAGGGCAGCCCCAGCATTTT
J: TRBJ2-3; size: many; D: TRBD2; V: TRBV20-1; CDR3: CSASGPGLATDTQYF; DNA: TGCAGTGCTAGTGGGCCGGGACTAGCAACAGATACGCAGTATTTT
J: TRBJ2-1; size: .; D: .; V: TRBV28; CDR3: CANSLLGGAHDNEQFF; DNA: TGTGCCAACAGTTTACTGGGGGGGGCGCACGACAATGAGCAGTTCTTC